Following are 29 T cell receptor beta chains from one sample sequenced in a study of human T cells and chemical hapten exposure. The time point was: patch test 1, 2 weeks after DPC sensitization. Specified treatment: therapeutic diphenylcyclopropenone sensitization with weekly scalp DPC. Whole blood, unfractionated, served as the material for total RNA extraction. TCRdb recomputed calls from the RACE reads with MiXCR, one row per CDR3 protein. The profile shows 39,000 or so distinct CDR3 sequences, 4% of them singletons. The material was whole blood, obtained in connection with sensitization to the hapten diphenylcyclopropenone (DPC). All receptors derive from a man in his fifties with alopecia areata. Some clones in this sample may be carry-over from other donors' samples.

This clonotype was observed many times. This chain links TRBV9 with TRBJ2-5; tentatively, D is TRBD2 (6 bases). Germline CDR1 and CDR2: SGDLS and YYNGEE. This CDR3 region has 15 residues. V lost 4 bases and J 1 base, leaving 14 bases between the germline ends. The chain's CDR3 is CASSSLGGAQETQYF. The CDR3 nucleotides read TGTGCCAGCAGCTCCCTCGGCGGGGCCCAAGAGACCCAGTACTTC.

Many counts were recorded for this clonotype. The chain carries TRBV7-4 and TRBJ2-1, with D hard to call. Germline CDR1 reads SGHVT; CDR2 reads SQSDAQ. This CDR3 has 18 residues. V was cut by 5 bases and J by 8 bases, with 28 bases left in between. The CDR3 loop reads CASSPNVVLATFLDEQFF. DNA for the CDR3: TGTGCCAGCAGCCCTAACGTGGTATTAGCTACCTTTTTGGATGAGCAGTTCTTC. The full variable domain, rest sourced from reference TRBV7-4 and TRBJ2-1, is GAGVSQSPRYKVAKRGRDVALRCDSISGHVTLYWYRQTLGQGSEVLTYSQSDAQRDKSGRPSGRFSAERPERSVSTLKIQRTEQGDSAVYLCASSPNVVLATFLDEQFFGPGTRLTVL.

This clonotype was recorded many times. The chain links TRBV4-1 to TRBJ2-1; perhaps D is TRBD1 or TRBD2 (5 bases each). CDR1 MGHRA and CDR2 YSYEKL come from the germline V gene. The ends were cut back, 3 bases at V and 9 bases at J, with 6 bases in the middle. This CDR3 contains 11 residues. The CDR3 bases are TGCGCCAGCAGCCAGAGGGGTGAGCAGTTCTTC. This encodes CASSQRGEQFF.

The chain has TRBV7-9 and TRBJ1-5; 7 nucleotides line up with TRBD1. The CDR3 spans 15 residues. The V gene end was trimmed by 5 bases and the J gene end by 6 bases; junction bases not matched to a gene: 10. Germline CDR1 is SEHNR and CDR2 is FQNEAQ (reference sequence). As DNA, the CDR3 is TGTGCCAGCAGCGCGACAGGGATGGGAATTCAGCCCCAGCATTTT. It translates to CASSATGMGIQPQHF.

In its sample, this clonotype was seen many times. CDR3 protein: CASSPGGMSGANVLTF. CDR3 nucleotide sequence: TGTGCCAGCAGCCCGGGGGGGATGTCTGGGGCCAACGTCCTGACTTTC. This chain joins TRBV5-4 and TRBJ2-6; 8 bases match TRBD2. The CDR3 totals 16 residues. The germline V gene has CDR1 SGHNT and CDR2 YYREEE (reference sequence). V was clipped by 4 bases and J by 1 base; unmatched bases: 4.

This clonotype was counted ten times or more. The chain carries TRBV29-1 and TRBJ2-4; 9 bases are shared with TRBD2. CDR3 length equals 15 residues. Germline CDR1 and CDR2: SQVTM and ANQGSEA. V lost 2 bases to trimming and J lost 3 bases; unmatched junction nucleotides: 5. Written as DNA, the CDR3 is TGCAGCGTTGAACGCGGGAGGGGAGGCAAAAACATTCAGTACTTC. This codes for CSVERGRGGKNIQYF.

The sample holds many counts of this clonotype. The genes are TRBV6-6 and TRBJ1-2, with 7 bases matching TRBD1. The V gene end was trimmed by 6 bases and the J gene end by 4 bases; junction bases not matched to a gene: 8. The CDR3 is 14 residues long. Germline V lookup: CDR1 MNHNY, CDR2 SVGAGI (reference sequence). This chain's CDR3 is CASRSGTVLYGYTF. The CDR3 DNA reads TGTGCCAGCAGGTCCGGGACAGTTCTCTATGGCTACACCTTC.

This clonotype was seen repeatedly, ten times or more. The chain employs TRBV6-5 and TRBJ1-2; 9 bases match TRBD1. Trimming took 6 bases from V and 6 from J; bases not matched to a gene: 5. The CDR3 is 13 residues long. Per the germline V gene, CDR1 is MNHEY and CDR2 is SVGAGI. CDR3 coding DNA: TGTGCCAGCAGGAGGGACAGGGACCATGGCTACACCTTC. Translating gives CASRRDRDHGYTF.

For this clonotype: This may be a read error: a much more frequent sequence differs by one nucleotide. The chain recombines TRBV28 with TRBJ2-3; TRBD2 matches at 8 bases. The CDR3 loop spans 17 amino acids. Germline lookup yields CDR1 MDHEN and CDR2 SYDVKM. Here the CDR3 DNA reads TGTGCCATCAGTAAAACGACTAGCGCGCGAGGCACAGATACGCAGTATTTT. Protein product: CAISKTTSARGTDTQYF.

This clonotype showed up many times. The genes are TRBV5-4 and TRBJ2-3; 13 bases fit TRBD2. CDR1 is SGHNT and CDR2 is YYREEE in the germline V gene (reference sequence). V was clipped by 4 bases and J by 0 bases; unmatched bases: 5. The CDR3 totals 17 residues. For the CDR3, the DNA is TGTGCCAGCAGCCGGGGACTAGCGGGATATAGCACAGATACGCAGTATTTT. This gives the protein CASSRGLAGYSTDTQYF.

This chain uses TRBV4-1 with TRBJ2-7; either TRBD1 or TRBD2 may supply D (5 bases each). In germline, CDR1 is MGHRA, CDR2 YSYEKL. Trimming removed 5 bases at V and 2 bases at J, with 16 bases between. The CDR3 totals 15 residues. The DNA for the CDR3 is TGCGCCAGCAGCAACGAGGGACCGCGTACCTACGAGCAGTACTTC. Translated, it gives CASSNEGPRTYEQYF.

This clonotype has at least ten counts. This sequence joins TRBV20-1 and TRBJ1-5; D remains ambiguous. The CDR3 contains 12 residues. Germline CDR1 is DFQATT and CDR2 is SNEGSKA (reference sequence). V was trimmed by 0 bases and J by 5 bases, leaving 5 bases between them. The CDR3 nucleotides are TGCAGTGCTAGAGATGGGGATCAGCCCCAGCATTTT. Translated, it gives CSARDGDQPQHF.

This clonotype was seen ten or more times. The rearrangement uses TRBV3-1 and TRBJ2-1; D not resolved. The CDR3 covers 11 residues. Germline V gene lookup returns CDR1 LGHDT and CDR2 YNNKEL (reference sequence). The V end lost 6 bases, the J end lost 7 bases, and 7 bases lay between the germline ends. The CDR3 loop is CASRDINEQFF. The CDR3 DNA follows: TGTGCCAGCAGAGATATAAATGAGCAGTTCTTC.

In this sample, this clonotype turned up many times. The chain has TRBV19 and TRBJ2-7; 8 bases are shared with TRBD2. Germline loops: CDR1 LNHDA, CDR2 SQIVND (reference sequence). The ends lost 6 bases at V and 4 bases at J; junction bases unmatched: 8. This CDR3 comprises 14 residues. DNA for the CDR3: TGTGCCAGTAGACCGAGCGGGAGCACGTACGAGCAGTACTTC. Its protein product is CASRPSGSTYEQYF. The variable domain in full, completed from reference TRBV19 and TRBJ2-7, reads DGGITQSPKYLFRKEGQNVTLSCEQNLNHDAMYWYRQDPGQGLRLIYYSQIVNDFQKGDIAEGYSVSREKKESFPLTVTSAQKNPTAFYLCASRPSGSTYEQYFGPGTRLTVT.

This clonotype showed up many times. This rearrangement joins TRBV28 to TRBJ2-5, with 8 bases matching TRBD2. Looked up from germline, CDR1 is MDHEN and CDR2 is SYDVKM. This CDR3 is built from 19 residues. J lost 4 bases, V lost 5 bases, and 21 bases had no gene match. This chain's CDR3 is CASSLPLTSGRSKGETQYF. CDR3 DNA: TGTGCCAGCAGTCTACCACTAACTAGCGGAAGAAGCAAAGGAGAGACCCAGTACTTC.

The rearrangement links TRBV19 to TRBJ2-1; 8 bases map to TRBD2. Looked up from germline, CDR1 is LNHDA and CDR2 is SQIVND (reference sequence). Trimming removed 0 bases from V and 3 bases from J; junction bases left unmatched: 7. There are 17 residues in the CDR3. The CDR3 bases are TGTGCCAGTAGTATAGATCGGGGACGGGAGGGCTACAATGAGCAGTTCTTC. This encodes CASSIDRGREGYNEQFF.

This clonotype was seen many times. The chain recombines TRBV29-1 with TRBJ2-5; perhaps TRBD1 as D (7 bases). This CDR3 contains 15 residues. Trimming took off 4 bases at V and 1 base at J, with 16 bases between the two ends. Germline values: CDR1 SQVTM, CDR2 ANQGSEA. CDR3 sequence: CSVAGAGQPQETQYF. The DNA of the CDR3 is TGCAGCGTTGCGGGGGCGGGACAGCCCCAAGAGACCCAGTACTTC.

This clonotype was found many times. V and J are TRBV6-5 and TRBJ1-4, with D possibly TRBD1 on 6 matching bases. The germline V gene has CDR1 MNHEY and CDR2 SVGAGI. The length of the CDR3 is 14 residues. V lost 2 bases, J lost 3 bases, and 7 bases lay in between. CDR3 sequence reads: CASSYPGANEKLFF. The CDR3 DNA is TGTGCCAGCAGTTACCCAGGGGCTAATGAAAAACTGTTTTTT.

This clonotype was counted at least ten times. The V call is TRBV29-1, the J call TRBJ2-4; D may be TRBD2 (5 bases). Deletions cut 0 bases from V and 0 bases from J, with 9 bases between. The germline CDR1 and CDR2 sequences are SQVTM and ANQGSEA. The CDR3 loop spans 15 amino acids. The chain's CDR3 is CSVEDLREAKNIQYF. The CDR3, as DNA: TGCAGCGTTGAAGATCTGAGGGAAGCCAAAAACATTCAGTACTTC.

This clonotype occurred many times. CDR3 region: CASSEVGGVGGELFF. The CDR3 DNA reads as TGTGCCAGCAGTGAAGTAGGGGGTGTTGGCGGGGAGCTGTTTTTT. The V gene is TRBV6-1, the J gene TRBJ2-2; TRBD1 might be the D (6 bases). Trimming took off 1 base at V and 7 bases at J, with 13 bases between the two ends. The CDR3 sequence is 15 residues long. Per germline, CDR1 MNHNS and CDR2 SASEGT.

This clonotype appeared many times. V and J are TRBV29-1 and TRBJ2-3; TRBD2 matches 7 bases. CDR1 is SQVTM, CDR2 ANQGSEA, per germline. Losses at the gene ends were 7 bases for V and 3 bases for J; bases not matched to a gene: 10. The CDR3 covers 14 residues. DNA of the CDR3: TGCAGCGCGGCTAGCGGCTCTTTAACAGATACGCAGTATTTT. Residues: CSAASGSLTDTQYF.

Notes on this clonotype: A much bigger clone sits one base away, suggesting this may be a read error. This chain connects TRBV28 to TRBJ1-5; 9 nucleotides align to TRBD1. Trimming took 10 bases from V and 3 from J; bases not matched to a gene: 13. The CDR3 totals 16 residues. Germline V gives CDR1 MDHEN, CDR2 SYDVKM. The CDR3 loop is CATSQGTGFFNQPQHF. The DNA for the CDR3 is TGTGCCACCAGCCAAGGGACAGGGTTTTTCAATCAGCCCCAGCATTTT.

A few counts support this clonotype. The V and J genes are TRBV5-1 and TRBJ2-2; D is perhaps TRBD2 (5 bases). Germline V gene sequence: CDR1 SGHRS, CDR2 YFSETQ. The CDR3 totals 14 residues. V lost 0 bases and J lost 6, with 9 bases in between. The CDR3 bases are TGCGCCAGCAGCTTGGACGGGATGGCCGGGGAGCTGTTTTTT. This gives the protein CASSLDGMAGELFF. Together with reference TRBV5-1 and TRBJ2-2, the CDR3 gives the full variable domain: KAGVTQTPRYLIKTRGQQVTLSCSPISGHRSVSWYQQTPGQGLQFLFEYFSETQRNKGNFPGRFSGRQFSNSRSEMNVSTLELGDSALYLCASSLDGMAGELFFGEGSRLTVL.

This clonotype was seen ten or more times. CDR3 amino acids: CASQRTGTGVNEQFF. CDR3 nucleotide sequence: TGTGCCAGCCAGCGGACCGGGACAGGGGTCAATGAGCAGTTCTTC. The V gene is TRBV19, the J gene TRBJ2-1, with 10 bases lining up with TRBD1. The CDR3 has 15 amino acids. CDR1 is LNHDA and CDR2 is SQIVND in the germline V gene (reference sequence). J was trimmed by 6 bases and V by 9 bases; bases with no gene match: 11.

This clonotype was seen at least ten times. The genes are TRBV28 and TRBJ2-5, with 7 bases identical to TRBD1. V was pared by 5 bases and J by 4 bases, with 7 bases of the junction left unmatched. This CDR3 is 14 amino acids long. Looked up from germline, CDR1 is MDHEN and CDR2 is SYDVKM. CDR3 sequence reads: CASSTQGVAETQYF. CDR3 in DNA: TGTGCCAGCAGTACCCAGGGGGTAGCAGAGACCCAGTACTTC. Looking up the rest from reference TRBV28 and TRBJ2-5 gives the full variable domain: DVKVTQSSRYLVKRTGEKVFLECVQDMDHENMFWYRQDPGLGLRLIYFSYDVKMKEKGDIPEGYSVSREKKERFSLILESASTNQTSMYLCASSTQGVAETQYFGPGTRLLVL.

This clonotype came up many times. The V and J genes are TRBV6-1 and TRBJ1-4; D unclear. The germline gives CDR1 MNHNS, CDR2 SASEGT. Trimming left V 2 bases short and J 3 bases short, with 10 bases between. The CDR3 is made up of 15 amino acids. CDR3 in amino acids: CASSEQPASNEKLFF. CDR3 nucleotide sequence: TGTGCCAGCAGTGAACAGCCAGCCTCTAATGAAAAACTGTTTTTT.

This clonotype was recorded at least ten times. The V call is TRBV12-3 or TRBV12-4, the J call TRBJ2-5; 9 bases line up with TRBD1. Germline trimming cut 3 bases from V and 5 bases from J; bases unmatched to any gene: 10. This CDR3 has 16 amino acids. CDR3 region: CASSFPVTGGAETQYF. DNA of the CDR3: TGTGCCAGCAGTTTCCCGGTGACAGGGGGGGCGGAGACCCAGTACTTC.

This clonotype was detected ten times or more. The V gene is TRBV19, the J gene TRBJ2-2; D may be TRBD2 (5 bases). The V end lost 3 bases, the J end lost 7 bases, and 12 bases lay between the germline ends. The CDR3 contains 14 residues. Germline CDR1 LNHDA, CDR2 SQIVND (reference sequence). The CDR3 DNA is TGTGCCAGTAGTATGTGGAAGGAGGACGGGGAGCTGTTTTTT. Residues: CASSMWKEDGELFF.

This clonotype was counted many times. This rearrangement joins TRBV18 to TRBJ2-7; 7 bases fit TRBD1. Germline CDR1 is KGHSH and CDR2 is LQKENI. The CDR3 has 16 residues. V lost 3 bases to trimming and J lost 5 bases; unmatched junction nucleotides: 13. CDR3 DNA: TGTGCCAGCTCACCCCGCCCGAGACAGGGTAACGACGAGCAGTACTTC. Protein product: CASSPRPRQGNDEQYF.